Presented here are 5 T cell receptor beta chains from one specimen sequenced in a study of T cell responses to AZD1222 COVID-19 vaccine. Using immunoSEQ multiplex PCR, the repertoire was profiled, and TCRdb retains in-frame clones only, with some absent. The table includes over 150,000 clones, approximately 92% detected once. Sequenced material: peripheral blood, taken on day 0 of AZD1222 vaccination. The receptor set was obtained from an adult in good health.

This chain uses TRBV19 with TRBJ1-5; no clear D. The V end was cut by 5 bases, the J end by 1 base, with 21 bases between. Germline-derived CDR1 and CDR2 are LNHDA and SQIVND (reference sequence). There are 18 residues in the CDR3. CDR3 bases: TGTGCCAGTAGTTGGAGGGCAAGACAAGGACCCAGCAATCAGCCCCAGCATTTT. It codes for CASSWRARQGPSNQPQHF.

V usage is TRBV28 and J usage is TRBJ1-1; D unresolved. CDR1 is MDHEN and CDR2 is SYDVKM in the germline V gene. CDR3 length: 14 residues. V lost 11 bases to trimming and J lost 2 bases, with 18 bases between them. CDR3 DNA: TGTGCCCGATCCTTCCGGGCGGTTAACACTGAAGCTTTCTTT. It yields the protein CARSFRAVNTEAFF. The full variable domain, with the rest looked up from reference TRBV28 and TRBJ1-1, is DVKVTQSSRYLVKRTGEKVFLECVQDMDHENMFWYRQDPGLGLRLIYFSYDVKMKEKGDIPEGYSVSREKKERFSLILESASTNQTSMYLCARSFRAVNTEAFFGQGTRLTVV.

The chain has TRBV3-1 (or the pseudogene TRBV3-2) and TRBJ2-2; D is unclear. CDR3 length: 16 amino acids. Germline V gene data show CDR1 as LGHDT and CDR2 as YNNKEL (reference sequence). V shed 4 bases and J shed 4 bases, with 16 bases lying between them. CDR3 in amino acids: CASSLALGLSTGELFF. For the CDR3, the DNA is TGTGCCAGCAGCCTGGCCCTAGGATTGAGCACCGGGGAGCTGTTTTTT.

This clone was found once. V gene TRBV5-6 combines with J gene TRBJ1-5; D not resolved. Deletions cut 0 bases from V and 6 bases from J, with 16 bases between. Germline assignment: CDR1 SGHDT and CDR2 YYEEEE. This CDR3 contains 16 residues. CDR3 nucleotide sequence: TGTGCCAGCAGCTTGGAGGGTGGAGGCGGTGGTCAGCCCCAGCATTTT. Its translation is CASSLEGGGGGQPQHF.

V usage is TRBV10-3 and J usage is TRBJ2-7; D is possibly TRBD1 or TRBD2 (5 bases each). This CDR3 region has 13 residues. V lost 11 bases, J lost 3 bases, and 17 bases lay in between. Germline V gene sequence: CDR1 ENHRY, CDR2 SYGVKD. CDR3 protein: CASMGTDNYEQYV. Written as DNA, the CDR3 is TGTGCCTCTATGGGGACCGACAACTACGAGCAGTACGTC.